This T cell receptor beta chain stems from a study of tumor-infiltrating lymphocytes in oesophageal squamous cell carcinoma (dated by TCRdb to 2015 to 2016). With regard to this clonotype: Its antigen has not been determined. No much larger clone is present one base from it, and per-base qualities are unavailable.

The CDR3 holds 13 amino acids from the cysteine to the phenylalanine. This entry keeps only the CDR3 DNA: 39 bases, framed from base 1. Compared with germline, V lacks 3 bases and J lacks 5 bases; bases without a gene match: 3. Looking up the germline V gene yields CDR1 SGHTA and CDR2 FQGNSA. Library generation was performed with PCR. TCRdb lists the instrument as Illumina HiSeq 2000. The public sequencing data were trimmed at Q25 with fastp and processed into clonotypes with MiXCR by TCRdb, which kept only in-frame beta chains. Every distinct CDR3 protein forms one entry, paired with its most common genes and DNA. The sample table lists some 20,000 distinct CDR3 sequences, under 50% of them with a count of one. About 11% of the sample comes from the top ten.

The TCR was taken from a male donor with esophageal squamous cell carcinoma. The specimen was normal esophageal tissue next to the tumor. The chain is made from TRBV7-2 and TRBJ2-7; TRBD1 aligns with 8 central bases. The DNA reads TGTGCCAGCAGCTTGGGACAGGTCAACGAGCAGTACTTC. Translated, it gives CASSLGQVNEQYF.